This TCR beta chain was retrieved from a study of blood T cell repertoires in COVID-19. Background on the study: The cDNA or gDNA used as material had been derived from T cells, B-cell-depleted T cells, or PBMCs.

Participants were aged roughly 18 to 90 years from 20 to 30 US areas. Two negative PCRs, clearance, or symptom resolution were required of recovered Cohort 3 donors. Germline-derived CDR1 and CDR2 are SQVTM and ANQGSEA. V gave up 4 bases and J gave up 5 bases; unmatched junction bases: 4. This CDR3 region has 12 residues. The authors' processing: Amplifying reference gene primers gave estimates of nucleated cell counts. Produced via immunoSEQ multiplex PCR; TCRdb's table is partial and in-frame only. D and trimming were read from the DNA, whereas the V and J calls and clone size are those reported in that table. Of 180,000 or so clones listed, approximately 80% are singletons.

This receptor was identified in a woman between 55 and 75 years old who had recovered from COVID-19. Specimen: PBMCs or T cells enriched from blood (not recorded which). The rearrangement links TRBV29-1 to TRBJ2-5, with TRBD1 matching over 7 bases. DNA for the CDR3: TGCAGCGTTGCGAGGGGGCGGGAGACCCAGTACTTC. Residues: CSVARGRETQYF.